These T cell receptor beta chains were read from a single sample in a study of blood T cell repertoires in COVID-19. The data were produced by immunoSEQ multiplex PCR, yet TCRdb's version contains in-frame clones alone and is incomplete. This sample carries approximately 140,000 clones, about 83% of them seen once, and the ten largest clones take roughly 5.7%. The sample was PBMCs or T cells enriched from blood (not recorded which). All receptors derive from a woman aged 45-60 years who had been exposed to COVID-19. Each CDR3 is given with its conserved first and last residue. The order of the fields is clone size, J gene, D gene, CDR3 length, V gene, CDR3 protein, CDR3 DNA. D genes are given only for firm matches. Size values are once, few and many counts, or a class for expanded clones, and some rows have none.

clone_size: NA; j_call: TRBJ2-7; d_call: NA; cdr3_length: 13; v_call: TRBV30; cdr3_aa: CAWNLESGDEQYF; cdr3_nt: TGTGCCTGGAACTTGGAATCAGGCGACGAGCAGTACTTC
clone_size: many; j_call: TRBJ1-2; d_call: NA; cdr3_length: 15; v_call: TRBV6-6; cdr3_aa: CASSYSFGITGGYTF; cdr3_nt: TGTGCCAGCAGTTACTCGTTCGGGATAACGGGTGGCTACACCTTC
clone_size: NA; j_call: TRBJ1-3; d_call: NA; cdr3_length: 16; v_call: TRBV2; cdr3_aa: CASSVGGTSSGNTIYF; cdr3_nt: TGTGCCAGCAGTGTGGGGGGTACTAGCTCTGGAAACACCATATATTTT
clone_size: NA; j_call: TRBJ2-2; d_call: NA; cdr3_length: 16; v_call: TRBV4-1; cdr3_aa: CASSQEVGLHTGELFF; cdr3_nt: TGCGCCAGCAGCCAAGAGGTGGGGCTACACACCGGGGAGCTGTTTTTT
clone_size: once; j_call: TRBJ2-2; d_call: TRBD2; cdr3_length: 17; v_call: TRBV5-6; cdr3_aa: CASSQRTSGYNTGELFF; cdr3_nt: TGTGCCAGCAGCCAAAGGACTAGCGGCTACAACACCGGGGAGCTGTTTTTT
clone_size: NA; j_call: TRBJ2-3; d_call: NA; cdr3_length: 17; v_call: TRBV6-1; cdr3_aa: CASSDRAGGRGTDTQYF; cdr3_nt: TGTGCCAGCAGTGATAGGGCCGGAGGGCGGGGCACAGATACGCAGTATTTT
clone_size: NA; j_call: TRBJ1-2; d_call: TRBD1; cdr3_length: 15; v_call: TRBV3-1/TRBV3-2; cdr3_aa: CASSQGDRAIYGYTF; cdr3_nt: TGTGCCAGCAGCCAAGGGGACAGGGCAATCTATGGCTACACCTTC
clone_size: NA; j_call: TRBJ1-6; d_call: TRBD1; cdr3_length: 16; v_call: TRBV5-1; cdr3_aa: CASSPKTGGAYSPLHF; cdr3_nt: TGCGCCAGCAGCCCGAAAACAGGGGGCGCTTATTCACCCCTCCACTTT
clone_size: NA; j_call: TRBJ2-3; d_call: NA; cdr3_length: 16; v_call: TRBV19; cdr3_aa: CASSRGRFRVVDTQYF; cdr3_nt: TGTGCCAGTAGTAGAGGCCGGTTCAGGGTGGTGGATACGCAGTATTTT
clone_size: few; j_call: TRBJ1-2; d_call: TRBD1; cdr3_length: 14; v_call: TRBV29-1; cdr3_aa: CSVEDLDRGAGYTF; cdr3_nt: TGCAGCGTTGAAGATCTAGACAGGGGGGCTGGCTACACCTTC
clone_size: NA; j_call: TRBJ2-1; d_call: NA; cdr3_length: 12; v_call: TRBV29-1; cdr3_aa: CSVEARANEQFF; cdr3_nt: TGCAGCGTTGAAGCCAGGGCCAATGAGCAGTTCTTC
clone_size: NA; j_call: TRBJ2-7; d_call: NA; cdr3_length: 14; v_call: TRBV9; cdr3_aa: CASSVGGPGYEQYF; cdr3_nt: TGTGCCAGCAGCGTCGGGGGTCCAGGTTACGAGCAGTACTTC
clone_size: NA; j_call: TRBJ1-1; d_call: NA; cdr3_length: 13; v_call: TRBV13; cdr3_aa: CASSLAGNTEAFF; cdr3_nt: TGTGCCAGCAGCTTGGCAGGGAACACTGAAGCTTTCTTT
clone_size: NA; j_call: TRBJ2-4; d_call: NA; cdr3_length: 17; v_call: TRBV9; cdr3_aa: CASSSPLGGGGKNIQYF; cdr3_nt: TGTGCCAGCAGCTCCCCCCTAGGGGGAGGGGGCAAAAACATTCAGTACTTC
clone_size: NA; j_call: TRBJ2-5; d_call: TRBD2; cdr3_length: 16; v_call: TRBV19; cdr3_aa: CASSNLAGARAETQYF; cdr3_nt: TGTGCCAGTAGTAACCTAGCGGGAGCTAGGGCGGAGACCCAGTACTTC
clone_size: NA; j_call: TRBJ1-2; d_call: NA; cdr3_length: 15; v_call: TRBV4-2; cdr3_aa: CASSPRRGANYGYTF; cdr3_nt: TGTGCCAGCAGCCCCCGGCGGGGGGCGAACTATGGCTACACCTTC
clone_size: NA; j_call: TRBJ2-1; d_call: TRBD2; cdr3_length: 16; v_call: TRBV9; cdr3_aa: CASSAMTSGKYNEQFF; cdr3_nt: TGTGCCAGCAGCGCCATGACTAGCGGGAAGTACAATGAGCAGTTCTTC
clone_size: once; j_call: TRBJ2-3; d_call: TRBD1; cdr3_length: 17; v_call: TRBV5-1; cdr3_aa: CASSFQVGQGLTDTQYF; cdr3_nt: TGCGCCAGCAGCTTTCAAGTCGGACAGGGGTTGACAGATACGCAGTATTTT
clone_size: NA; j_call: TRBJ2-1; d_call: TRBD2; cdr3_length: 15; v_call: TRBV18; cdr3_aa: CASSPSSGGLNEQFF; cdr3_nt: TGTGCCAGCTCACCATCCAGCGGGGGGCTCAATGAGCAGTTCTTC
clone_size: once; j_call: TRBJ2-5; d_call: TRBD2; cdr3_length: 16; v_call: TRBV19; cdr3_aa: CASSIGGTSSQETQYF; cdr3_nt: TGTGCCAGTAGTATAGGGGGGACTAGCTCCCAAGAGACCCAGTACTTC
clone_size: NA; j_call: TRBJ1-5; d_call: NA; cdr3_length: 16; v_call: TRBV11-2; cdr3_aa: CASSPRTGGSNQPQHF; cdr3_nt: TGTGCCAGCAGCCCGCGAACCGGGGGAAGCAATCAGCCCCAGCATTTT
clone_size: once; j_call: TRBJ2-1; d_call: TRBD2; cdr3_length: 22; v_call: TRBV7-6; cdr3_aa: CASSLARGKGLPSTTTGNEQFF; cdr3_nt: TGTGCCAGCAGCTTAGCGCGGGGGAAAGGACTACCCTCGACGACTACGGGTAATGAGCAGTTCTTC
clone_size: once; j_call: TRBJ2-7; d_call: TRBD1; cdr3_length: 15; v_call: TRBV9; cdr3_aa: CASSLGTGGSYEQYF; cdr3_nt: TGTGCCAGCAGCCTCGGGACAGGGGGTTCCTACGAGCAGTACTTC
clone_size: NA; j_call: TRBJ1-2; d_call: TRBD1; cdr3_length: 13; v_call: TRBV7-9; cdr3_aa: CASSVGQGEGYTF; cdr3_nt: TGTGCCAGCAGCGTGGGACAGGGGGAAGGCTACACCTTC
clone_size: few; j_call: TRBJ1-2; d_call: NA; cdr3_length: 13; v_call: TRBV18; cdr3_aa: CASSPTESYGYTF; cdr3_nt: TGTGCCAGCTCACCTACGGAGAGCTATGGCTACACCTTC
clone_size: NA; j_call: TRBJ1-1; d_call: TRBD1; cdr3_length: 16; v_call: TRBV4-2; cdr3_aa: CASSQDEWPGGTEAFF; cdr3_nt: TGTGCCAGCAGCCAAGATGAATGGCCAGGGGGCACTGAAGCTTTCTTT
clone_size: many; j_call: TRBJ2-1; d_call: NA; cdr3_length: 15; v_call: TRBV6-4; cdr3_aa: CASSEQESSYNEQFF; cdr3_nt: TGTGCCAGCAGTGAACAGGAAAGCTCCTACAATGAGCAGTTCTTC
clone_size: few; j_call: TRBJ2-2; d_call: TRBD1; cdr3_length: 14; v_call: TRBV11-2; cdr3_aa: CASSARGTTGELFF; cdr3_nt: TGTGCCAGCAGCGCCAGGGGGACCACCGGGGAGCTGTTTTTT
clone_size: NA; j_call: TRBJ2-7; d_call: NA; cdr3_length: 15; v_call: TRBV27; cdr3_aa: CASSLSVGASYEQYF; cdr3_nt: TGTGCCAGCAGTTTATCGGTAGGGGCTTCCTACGAGCAGTACTTC
clone_size: NA; j_call: TRBJ2-1; d_call: TRBD1; cdr3_length: 15; v_call: TRBV5-1; cdr3_aa: CASSPGQGPYNEQFF; cdr3_nt: TGCGCCAGCAGCCCGGGACAGGGACCTTACAATGAGCAGTTCTTC
clone_size: NA; j_call: TRBJ1-2; d_call: NA; cdr3_length: 16; v_call: TRBV18; cdr3_aa: CASSPPGQVTIYGYTF; cdr3_nt: TGTGCCAGCTCACCACCTGGGCAGGTTACAATCTATGGCTACACCTTC
clone_size: NA; j_call: TRBJ1-4; d_call: NA; cdr3_length: 14; v_call: TRBV28; cdr3_aa: CASSLPRTNEKLFF; cdr3_nt: TGTGCCAGCAGTTTACCTAGGACTAATGAAAAACTGTTTTTT
clone_size: NA; j_call: TRBJ1-1; d_call: NA; cdr3_length: 13; v_call: TRBV2; cdr3_aa: CASNPHTRTEAFF; cdr3_nt: TGTGCCAGCAACCCTCATACTAGGACTGAAGCTTTCTTT
clone_size: NA; j_call: TRBJ2-5; d_call: NA; cdr3_length: 15; v_call: TRBV24-1; cdr3_aa: CATLVDPGRRETQYF; cdr3_nt: TGTGCCACCCTCGTGGACCCTGGGCGGAGGGAGACCCAGTACTTC
clone_size: NA; j_call: TRBJ1-1; d_call: NA; cdr3_length: 16; v_call: TRBV6-5; cdr3_aa: CASSYSGVGRNTEAFF; cdr3_nt: TGTGCCAGCAGTTACTCAGGGGTTGGACGGAACACTGAAGCTTTCTTT
clone_size: NA; j_call: TRBJ2-5; d_call: NA; cdr3_length: 16; v_call: TRBV5-1; cdr3_aa: CASSSWGGPSQETQYF; cdr3_nt: TGCGCCAGCAGCAGCTGGGGGGGCCCAAGTCAAGAGACCCAGTACTTC
clone_size: NA; j_call: TRBJ2-1; d_call: TRBD2; cdr3_length: 14; v_call: TRBV11-2; cdr3_aa: CASRRAGGLREQFF; cdr3_nt: TGTGCCAGCCGTCGTGCGGGAGGGCTCAGGGAGCAGTTCTTC
clone_size: NA; j_call: TRBJ1-1; d_call: NA; cdr3_length: 13; v_call: TRBV11-2; cdr3_aa: CASSLVRNTEAFF; cdr3_nt: TGTGCCAGCAGCTTAGTCCGGAACACTGAAGCTTTCTTT
clone_size: NA; j_call: TRBJ1-5; d_call: NA; cdr3_length: 15; v_call: TRBV7-2; cdr3_aa: CASSSREYSNQPQHF; cdr3_nt: TGTGCCAGCAGCTCTAGGGAGTATAGCAATCAGCCCCAGCATTTT
clone_size: NA; j_call: TRBJ1-4; d_call: TRBD1; cdr3_length: 15; v_call: TRBV7-2; cdr3_aa: CASSLGGRGRKKLFF; cdr3_nt: TGTGCCAGCAGCTTAGGGGGCAGGGGGCGTAAAAAACTGTTTTTT
clone_size: few; j_call: TRBJ1-5; d_call: NA; cdr3_length: 13; v_call: TRBV15; cdr3_aa: CATSQGSNQPQHF; cdr3_nt: TGTGCCACCAGTCAGGGGAGCAATCAGCCCCAGCATTTT
clone_size: NA; j_call: TRBJ1-1; d_call: NA; cdr3_length: 14; v_call: TRBV27; cdr3_aa: CASSLGPGGTEAFF; cdr3_nt: TGTGCCAGCAGTTTAGGGCCCGGGGGCACTGAAGCTTTCTTT
clone_size: NA; j_call: TRBJ1-2; d_call: NA; cdr3_length: 13; v_call: TRBV6-2/TRBV6-3; cdr3_aa: CASSYSIPRGYTF; cdr3_nt: TGTGCCAGCAGTTACTCGATACCTAGGGGCTACACCTTC
clone_size: NA; j_call: TRBJ2-3; d_call: NA; cdr3_length: 16; v_call: TRBV5-1; cdr3_aa: CASSLDGGASTDTQYF; cdr3_nt: TGCGCCAGCAGCTTGGATGGCGGGGCTAGCACAGATACGCAGTATTTT
clone_size: NA; j_call: TRBJ2-7; d_call: TRBD2; cdr3_length: 15; v_call: TRBV5-1; cdr3_aa: CASSRVSGSGGEQYF; cdr3_nt: TGCGCCAGCAGCCGAGTTAGCGGGAGTGGAGGCGAGCAGTACTTC
clone_size: once; j_call: TRBJ1-1; d_call: TRBD1; cdr3_length: 15; v_call: TRBV12-5; cdr3_aa: CASGLGGDRVSEAFF; cdr3_nt: TGTGCTAGTGGCCTAGGGGGGGACAGGGTTTCTGAAGCTTTCTTT
clone_size: NA; j_call: TRBJ1-2; d_call: TRBD1; cdr3_length: 16; v_call: TRBV6-4; cdr3_aa: CASSETPGTGGYGYTF; cdr3_nt: TGTGCCAGCAGTGAGACCCCCGGGACAGGGGGCTATGGCTACACCTTC
clone_size: NA; j_call: TRBJ1-6; d_call: NA; cdr3_length: 13; v_call: TRBV27; cdr3_aa: CASSLSAGTPLHF; cdr3_nt: TGTGCCAGCAGTTTATCAGCCGGTACACCCCTCCACTTT
clone_size: NA; j_call: TRBJ1-3; d_call: NA; cdr3_length: 14; v_call: TRBV12-5; cdr3_aa: CASGLQGSGNTIYF; cdr3_nt: TGTGCTAGTGGTTTACAGGGTTCTGGAAACACCATATATTTT
clone_size: NA; j_call: TRBJ1-1; d_call: NA; cdr3_length: 13; v_call: TRBV7-9; cdr3_aa: CASNGAGNTEAFF; cdr3_nt: TGTGCCAGCAATGGGGCAGGGAACACTGAAGCTTTCTTT
clone_size: NA; j_call: TRBJ1-1; d_call: TRBD1; cdr3_length: 18; v_call: TRBV6-2/TRBV6-3; cdr3_aa: CASSYSILGDRSSSEAFF; cdr3_nt: TGTGCCAGCAGTTACTCCATTTTAGGGGACAGGTCTTCTTCTGAAGCTTTCTTT
clone_size: NA; j_call: TRBJ2-2; d_call: TRBD2; cdr3_length: 17; v_call: TRBV29-1; cdr3_aa: CSVAFRGAGVATGELFF; cdr3_nt: TGCAGCGTTGCGTTTAGGGGCGCGGGAGTGGCCACCGGGGAGCTGTTTTTT
clone_size: NA; j_call: TRBJ2-7; d_call: TRBD1; cdr3_length: 14; v_call: TRBV6-2/TRBV6-3; cdr3_aa: CASSKPRGLYEQYF; cdr3_nt: TGTGCCAGCAGTAAACCTAGGGGGCTGTACGAGCAGTACTTC
clone_size: NA; j_call: TRBJ1-2; d_call: TRBD1; cdr3_length: 13; v_call: TRBV29-1; cdr3_aa: CSDTTGLDYGYTF; cdr3_nt: TGCAGCGATACGACAGGGCTCGACTATGGCTACACCTTC